The clone carrying this TCR beta chain was found many times. Its antigen is not identified. The germline V and J ends were trimmed by 0 bases and 7 bases, with 14 bases remaining between them. This CDR3 comprises 14 residues. Germline CDR1 reads SGHRS; CDR2 reads YFSETQ. This record belongs to a study of spatial heterogeneity in lung cancer. About the study: Each distinct TCR and UMI combination averaged more than ten appearances in raw reads.

Study results and caveats: The study found that expanded intratumoral alpha and beta TCR counts tracked tumor mutation counts.

Documented time point: sample taken at primary tumor resection. Every individual TCR cDNA molecule carried its own unique molecular identifier, which allowed correction of PCR and sequencing errors. From the 5' RACE reads, TCRdb called clonotypes with MiXCR, one entry per CDR3 protein. The table includes some 8,200 distinct CDR3 sequences, 5.5% to 7.5% detected once. The chain combines TRBV5-1 with TRBJ2-7; no clear D gene. This TCR derives from a male donor with early-stage non-small cell lung cancer. The sample here was lung tumor tissue, taken at surgery. CDR3 in DNA: TGCGCCAGCAGCTTGGGACGACCACTCGGGGAGCAGTACTTC. It yields the protein CASSLGRPLGEQYF.